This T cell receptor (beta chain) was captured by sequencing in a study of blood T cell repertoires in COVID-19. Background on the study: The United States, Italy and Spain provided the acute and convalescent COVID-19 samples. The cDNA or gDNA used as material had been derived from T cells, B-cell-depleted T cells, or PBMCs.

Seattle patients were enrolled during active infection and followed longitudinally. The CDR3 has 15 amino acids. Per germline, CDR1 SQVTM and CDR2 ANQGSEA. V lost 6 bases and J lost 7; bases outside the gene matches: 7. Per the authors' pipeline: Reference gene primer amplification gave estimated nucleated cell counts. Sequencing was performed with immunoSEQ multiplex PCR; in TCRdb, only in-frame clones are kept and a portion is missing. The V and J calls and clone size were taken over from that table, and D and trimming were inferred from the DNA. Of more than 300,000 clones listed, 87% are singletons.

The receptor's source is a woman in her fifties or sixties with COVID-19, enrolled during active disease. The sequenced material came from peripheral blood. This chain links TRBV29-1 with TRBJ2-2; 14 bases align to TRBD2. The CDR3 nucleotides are TGCAGCGTGGGACTAGCGGGAGCCCGGGGCGGGGAGCTGTTTTTT. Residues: CSVGLAGARGGELFF.